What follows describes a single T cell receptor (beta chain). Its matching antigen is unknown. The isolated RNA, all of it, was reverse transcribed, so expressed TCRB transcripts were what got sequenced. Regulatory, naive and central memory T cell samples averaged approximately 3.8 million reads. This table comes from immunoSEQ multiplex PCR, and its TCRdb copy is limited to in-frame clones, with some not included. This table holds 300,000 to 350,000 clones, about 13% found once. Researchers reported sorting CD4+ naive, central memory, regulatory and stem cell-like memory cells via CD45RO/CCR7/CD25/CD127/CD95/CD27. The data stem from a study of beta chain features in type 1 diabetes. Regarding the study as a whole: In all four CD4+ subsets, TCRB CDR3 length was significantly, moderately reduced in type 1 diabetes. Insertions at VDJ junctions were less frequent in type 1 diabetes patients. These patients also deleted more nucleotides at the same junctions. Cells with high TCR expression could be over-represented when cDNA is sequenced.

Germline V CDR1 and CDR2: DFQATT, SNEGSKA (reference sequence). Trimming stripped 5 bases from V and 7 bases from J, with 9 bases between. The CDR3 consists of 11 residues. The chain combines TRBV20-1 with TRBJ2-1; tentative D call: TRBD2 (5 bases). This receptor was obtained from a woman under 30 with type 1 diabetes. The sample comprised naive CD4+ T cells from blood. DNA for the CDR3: TGCAGTGCTGCGAGAGGGAATGAGCAGTTCTTC. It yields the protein CSAARGNEQFF.